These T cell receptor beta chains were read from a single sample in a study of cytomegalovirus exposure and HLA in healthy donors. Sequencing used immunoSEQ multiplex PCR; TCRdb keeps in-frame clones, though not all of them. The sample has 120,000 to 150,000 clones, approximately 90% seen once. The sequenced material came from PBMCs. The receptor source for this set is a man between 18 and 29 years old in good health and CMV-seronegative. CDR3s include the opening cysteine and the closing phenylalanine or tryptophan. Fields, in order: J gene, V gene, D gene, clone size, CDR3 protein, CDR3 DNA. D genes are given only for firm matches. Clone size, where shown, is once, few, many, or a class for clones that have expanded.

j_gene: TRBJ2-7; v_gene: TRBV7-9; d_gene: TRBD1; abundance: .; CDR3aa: CASSSGTGSTEQYF; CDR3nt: TGTGCCAGCAGCTCTGGGACAGGGTCAACCGAGCAGTACTTC
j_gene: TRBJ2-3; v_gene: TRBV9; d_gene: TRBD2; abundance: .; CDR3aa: CASSAGVRGLAGALHRDTQYF; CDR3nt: TGTGCCAGCAGCGCAGGGGTCCGGGGACTAGCGGGAGCCCTACACAGGGATACGCAGTATTTT
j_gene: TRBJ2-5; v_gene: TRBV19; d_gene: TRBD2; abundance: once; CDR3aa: CASSISHAGGPLETQYF; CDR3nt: TGTGCCAGTAGTATCTCTCATGCGGGAGGGCCCCTTGAGACCCAGTACTTC
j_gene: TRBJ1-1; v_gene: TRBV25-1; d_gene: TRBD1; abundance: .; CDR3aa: CASRGTGANTEAFF; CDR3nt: TGTGCCAGCAGGGGGACAGGGGCGAACACTGAAGCTTTCTTT
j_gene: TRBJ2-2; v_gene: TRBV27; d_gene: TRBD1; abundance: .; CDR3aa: CASSLRQGAGTGELFF; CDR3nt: TGTGCCAGCAGTTTACGGCAGGGGGCCGGCACCGGGGAGCTGTTTTTT
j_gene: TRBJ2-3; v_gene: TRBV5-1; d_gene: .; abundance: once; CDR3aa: CASRLSGASGTDTQYF; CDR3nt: TGCGCCAGCAGACTTAGCGGTGCTAGCGGCACAGATACGCAGTATTTT
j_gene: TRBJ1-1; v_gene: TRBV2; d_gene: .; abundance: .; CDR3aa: CAIHRRNTEAFF; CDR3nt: TGTGCCATTCACAGGAGGAACACTGAAGCTTTCTTT
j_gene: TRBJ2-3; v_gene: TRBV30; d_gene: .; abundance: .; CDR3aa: CAWEVLIADTQYF; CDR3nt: TGTGCCTGGGAAGTACTAATAGCAGATACGCAGTATTTT
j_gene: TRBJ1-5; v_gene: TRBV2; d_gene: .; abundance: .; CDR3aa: CASSEVQVDQPQHF; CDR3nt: TGTGCCAGCAGTGAAGTCCAGGTAGATCAGCCCCAGCATTTT
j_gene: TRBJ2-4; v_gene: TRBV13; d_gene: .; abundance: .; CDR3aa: CASSQSRVNIQYF; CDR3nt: TGTGCCAGCAGCCAAAGTCGGGTAAACATTCAGTACTTC
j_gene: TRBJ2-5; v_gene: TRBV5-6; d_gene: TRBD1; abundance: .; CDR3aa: CASSLRQGDSQYF; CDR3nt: TGTGCCAGCAGCTTGCGGCAGGGGGATTCCCAGTACTTC
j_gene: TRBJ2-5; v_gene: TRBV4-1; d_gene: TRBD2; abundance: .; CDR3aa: CASSQRGAGGPQETQYF; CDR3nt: TGCGCCAGCAGCCAAAGGGGAGCGGGAGGGCCCCAAGAGACCCAGTACTTC
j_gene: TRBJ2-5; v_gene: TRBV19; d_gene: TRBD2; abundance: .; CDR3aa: CASSLRLAGRGETQYF; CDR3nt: TGTGCCAGTAGTTTACGACTAGCGGGGAGAGGGGAGACCCAGTACTTC
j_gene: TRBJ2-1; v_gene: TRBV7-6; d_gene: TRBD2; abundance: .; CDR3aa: CASSGSGRSNNEQFF; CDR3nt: TGTGCCAGCAGCGGTAGCGGGAGATCCAACAATGAGCAGTTCTTC
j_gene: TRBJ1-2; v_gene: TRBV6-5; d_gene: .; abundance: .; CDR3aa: CASSYSLLGGNYGYTF; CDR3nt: TGTGCCAGCAGTTACTCCCTATTGGGGGGTAACTATGGCTACACCTTC
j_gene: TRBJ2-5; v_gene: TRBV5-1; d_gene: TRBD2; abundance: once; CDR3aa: CASRILAGPETQYF; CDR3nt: TGCGCCAGCAGGATACTAGCGGGACCGGAGACCCAGTACTTC